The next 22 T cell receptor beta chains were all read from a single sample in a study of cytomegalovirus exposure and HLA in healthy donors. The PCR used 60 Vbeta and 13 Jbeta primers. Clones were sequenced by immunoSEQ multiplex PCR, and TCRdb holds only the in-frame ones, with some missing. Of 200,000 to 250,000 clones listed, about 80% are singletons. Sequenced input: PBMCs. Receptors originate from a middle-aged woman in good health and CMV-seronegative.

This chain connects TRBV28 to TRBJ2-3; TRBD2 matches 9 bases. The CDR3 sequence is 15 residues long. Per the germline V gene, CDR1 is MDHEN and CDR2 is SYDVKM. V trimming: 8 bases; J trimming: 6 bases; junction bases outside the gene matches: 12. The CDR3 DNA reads TGTGCCAGCGATTCGGCGGGGGGGGATTGGGATACGCAGTATTTT. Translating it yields CASDSAGGDWDTQYF.

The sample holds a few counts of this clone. CDR3 nucleotides: TGTGCCAGCAGCTTGGACAGGTCCTCTGGGGCCAACGTCCTGACTTTC. Amino acids: CASSLDRSSGANVLTF. This chain connects TRBV5-6 to TRBJ2-6; tentatively, D is TRBD1 (5 bases). CDR3 length: 16 amino acids. CDR1 and CDR2 (germline): SGHDT, YYEEEE. Trimming cost V 0 bases and J 0 bases, with 7 bases left between them.

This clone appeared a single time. CDR3 in DNA: TGTGCCTGGAGTGTACTTCGGGGCTCCTACGAGCAGTACTTC. Amino acid sequence: CAWSVLRGSYEQYF. The V call is TRBV30, the J call TRBJ2-7; TRBD2 might be the D (5 bases). The CDR3 has 14 residues. V lost 0 bases to trimming and J lost 0 bases, with 9 bases between them. CDR1 is GTSNPN, CDR2 SVGIG, per germline (reference sequence).

For the CDR3, the DNA is TGTGCCAGCACCTTGGGGCTCACTGAAGCTTTCTTT. Amino acid sequence: CASTLGLTEAFF. The chain uses TRBV7-9 and TRBJ1-1; perhaps TRBD1 as D (5 bases). Deletions cut 7 bases from V and 4 bases from J, with 10 bases between. Germline CDR1 reads SEHNR; CDR2 reads FQNEAQ (reference sequence). The CDR3 runs 12 residues.

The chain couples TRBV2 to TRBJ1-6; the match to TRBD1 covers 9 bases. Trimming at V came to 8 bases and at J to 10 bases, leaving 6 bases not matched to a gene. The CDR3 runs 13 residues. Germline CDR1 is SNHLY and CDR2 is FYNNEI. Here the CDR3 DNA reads TGTGCCAGCCTGGGGGACAGGGACTCACCCCTCCACTTT. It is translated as CASLGDRDSPLHF. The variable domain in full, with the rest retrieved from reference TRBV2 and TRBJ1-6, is EPEVTQTPSHQVTQMGQEVILRCVPISNHLYFYWYRQILGQKVEFLVSFYNNEISEKSEIFDDQFSVERPDGSNFTLKIRSTKLEDSAMYFCASLGDRDSPLHFGNGTRLTVT.

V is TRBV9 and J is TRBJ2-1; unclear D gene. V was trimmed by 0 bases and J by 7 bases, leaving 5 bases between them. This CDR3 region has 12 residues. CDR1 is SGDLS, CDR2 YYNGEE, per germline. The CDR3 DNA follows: TGTGCCAGCAGCGTAGGGAGAAATGAGCAGTTCTTC. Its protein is CASSVGRNEQFF.

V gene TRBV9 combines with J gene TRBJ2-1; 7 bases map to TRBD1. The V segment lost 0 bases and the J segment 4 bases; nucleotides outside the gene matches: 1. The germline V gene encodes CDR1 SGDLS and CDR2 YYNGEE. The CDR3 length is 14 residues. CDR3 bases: TGTGCCAGCAGCGTAGGGGGACAGTACAATGAGCAGTTCTTC. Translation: CASSVGGQYNEQFF.

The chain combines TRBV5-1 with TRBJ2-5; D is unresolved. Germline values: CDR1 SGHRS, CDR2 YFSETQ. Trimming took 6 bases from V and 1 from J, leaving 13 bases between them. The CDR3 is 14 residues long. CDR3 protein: CASTPRGAQETQYF. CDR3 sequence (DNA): TGCGCCAGCACCCCCCGCGGAGCCCAAGAGACCCAGTACTTC.

The CDR3 loop reads CASRPTPGSNEQFF. For the CDR3, the DNA is TGTGCCAGTAGGCCGACGCCCGGGTCAAATGAGCAGTTCTTC. The V and J genes are TRBV19 and TRBJ2-1; D gene ambiguous. V gave up 6 bases and J gave up 7 bases, with 16 bases separating them. Germline V gives CDR1 LNHDA, CDR2 SQIVND (reference sequence). This CDR3 has 14 residues.

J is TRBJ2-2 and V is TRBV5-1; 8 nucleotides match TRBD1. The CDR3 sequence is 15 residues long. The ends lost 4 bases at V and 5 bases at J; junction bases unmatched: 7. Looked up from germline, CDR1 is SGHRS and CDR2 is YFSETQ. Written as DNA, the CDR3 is TGCGCCAGCAGCCCGGGACAGGCGCCGACCGGGGAGCTGTTTTTT. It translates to CASSPGQAPTGELFF.

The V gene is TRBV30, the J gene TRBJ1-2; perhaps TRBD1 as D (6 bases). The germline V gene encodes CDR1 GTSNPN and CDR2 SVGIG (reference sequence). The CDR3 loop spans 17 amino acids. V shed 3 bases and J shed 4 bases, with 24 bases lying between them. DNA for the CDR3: TGTGCCTGGAGCGAAAAACCAGGGTTTCAGGGGCGCTATGGCTACACCTTC. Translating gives CAWSEKPGFQGRYGYTF.

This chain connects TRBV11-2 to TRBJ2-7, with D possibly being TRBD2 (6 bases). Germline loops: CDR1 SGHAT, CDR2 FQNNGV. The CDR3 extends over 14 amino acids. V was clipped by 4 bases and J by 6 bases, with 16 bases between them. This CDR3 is CASSSDPSAREQYF. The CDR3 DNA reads TGTGCCAGCAGCTCTGATCCTAGCGCTCGCGAGCAGTACTTC.

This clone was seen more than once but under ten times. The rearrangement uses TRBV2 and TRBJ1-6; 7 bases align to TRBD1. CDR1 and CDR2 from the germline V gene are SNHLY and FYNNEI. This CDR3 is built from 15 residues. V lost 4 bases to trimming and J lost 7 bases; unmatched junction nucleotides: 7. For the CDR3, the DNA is TGTGCCAGCAGTGGGTATATGGGACAGAATTCACCCCTCCACTTT. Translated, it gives CASSGYMGQNSPLHF.

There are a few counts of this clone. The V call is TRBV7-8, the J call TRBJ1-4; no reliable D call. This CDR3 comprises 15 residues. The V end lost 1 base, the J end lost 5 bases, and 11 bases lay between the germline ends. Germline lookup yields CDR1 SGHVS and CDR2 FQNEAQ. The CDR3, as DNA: TGTGCCAGCAGCTTAGGACGTGGAGGGAATGAAAAACTGTTTTTT. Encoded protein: CASSLGRGGNEKLFF.

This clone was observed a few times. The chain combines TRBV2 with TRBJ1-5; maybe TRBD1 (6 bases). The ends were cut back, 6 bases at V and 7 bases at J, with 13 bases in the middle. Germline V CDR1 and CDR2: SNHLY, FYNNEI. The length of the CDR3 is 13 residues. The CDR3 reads CASSTGQFQPQHF. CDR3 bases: TGTGCCAGCAGCACCGGACAGTTCCAGCCCCAGCATTTT.

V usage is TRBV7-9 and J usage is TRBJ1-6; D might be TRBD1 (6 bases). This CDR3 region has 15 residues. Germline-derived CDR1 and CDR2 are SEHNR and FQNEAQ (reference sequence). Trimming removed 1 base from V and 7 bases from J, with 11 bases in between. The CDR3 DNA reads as TGTGCCAGCAGCTTAGGACAGGACACAAATTCACCCCTCCACTTT. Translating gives CASSLGQDTNSPLHF.

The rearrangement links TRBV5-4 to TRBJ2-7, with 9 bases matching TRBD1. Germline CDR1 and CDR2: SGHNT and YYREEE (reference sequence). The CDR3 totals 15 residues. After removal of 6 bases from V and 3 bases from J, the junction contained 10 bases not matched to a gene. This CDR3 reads CASTWGPGQGYEQYF. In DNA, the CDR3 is TGTGCCAGCACCTGGGGCCCGGGACAGGGCTACGAGCAGTACTTC.

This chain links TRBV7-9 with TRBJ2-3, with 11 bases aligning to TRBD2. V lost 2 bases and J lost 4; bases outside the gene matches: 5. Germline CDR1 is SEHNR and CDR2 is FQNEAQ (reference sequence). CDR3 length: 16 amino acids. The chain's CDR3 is CASSLSLSGGADTQYF. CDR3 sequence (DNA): TGTGCCAGCAGCTTAAGCCTTAGCGGGGGGGCAGATACGCAGTATTTT.

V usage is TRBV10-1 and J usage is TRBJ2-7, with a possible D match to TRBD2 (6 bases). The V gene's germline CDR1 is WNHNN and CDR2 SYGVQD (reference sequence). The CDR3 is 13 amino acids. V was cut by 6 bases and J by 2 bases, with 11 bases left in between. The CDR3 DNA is TGCGCCAGCAGCCACGGACTAACCTACGAGCAGTACTTC. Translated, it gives CASSHGLTYEQYF.

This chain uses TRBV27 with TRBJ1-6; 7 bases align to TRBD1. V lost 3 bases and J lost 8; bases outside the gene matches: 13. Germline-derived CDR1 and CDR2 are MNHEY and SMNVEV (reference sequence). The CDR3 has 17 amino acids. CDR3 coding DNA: TGTGCCAGCAGTTTCGATCAGGGGGGACAGCCTTATTCACCCCTCCACTTT. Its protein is CASSFDQGGQPYSPLHF.

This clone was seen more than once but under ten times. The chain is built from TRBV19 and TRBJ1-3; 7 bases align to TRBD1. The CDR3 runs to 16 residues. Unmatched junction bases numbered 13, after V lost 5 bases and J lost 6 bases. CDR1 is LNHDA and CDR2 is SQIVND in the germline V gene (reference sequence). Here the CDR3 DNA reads TGTGCCAGTAGTCTACTCCCCGGAGGACAGGCAAACACCATATATTTT. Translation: CASSLLPGGQANTIYF.

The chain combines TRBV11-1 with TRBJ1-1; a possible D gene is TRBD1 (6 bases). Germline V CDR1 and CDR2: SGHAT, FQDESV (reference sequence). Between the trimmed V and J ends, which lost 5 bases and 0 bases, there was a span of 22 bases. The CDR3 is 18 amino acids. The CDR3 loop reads CASSPTLGGPGLNTEAFF. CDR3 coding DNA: TGTGCCAGCAGCCCAACCCTGGGGGGGCCAGGGTTGAACACTGAAGCTTTCTTT.